The 25 T cell receptor beta chains below all came from one sample that was sequenced in a study of cytomegalovirus exposure and HLA in healthy donors. The PCR employed 60 Vbeta primers together with 13 Jbeta primers. Assay: immunoSEQ multiplex PCR; the TCRdb copy retains only in-frame clones and omits some. In the table there are about 160,000 clones, approximately 84% of which are singletons. The specimen was PBMCs. All receptors come from a woman between 35 and 50 years old in good health and CMV-seropositive.

This clone has a handful of counts. The V gene is TRBV5-1, the J gene TRBJ1-3; the match to TRBD1 covers 10 bases. CDR1 is SGHRS and CDR2 is YFSETQ in the germline V gene. There are 19 residues in the CDR3. The ends lost 0 bases at V and 0 bases at J; junction bases unmatched: 9. CDR3 sequence: CASSLGSGTGVNSGNTIYF. Here the CDR3 DNA reads TGCGCCAGCAGCTTGGGTTCCGGGACAGGGGTGAACTCTGGAAACACCATATATTTT.

The chain employs TRBV6-6 and TRBJ2-7, with D possibly matching TRBD2 (5 bases). The CDR3 covers 12 residues. The germline V and J ends were trimmed by 7 bases and 4 bases, with 11 bases remaining between them. Germline V gives CDR1 MNHNY, CDR2 SVGAGI (reference sequence). The CDR3 here is CASNGGPYEQYF. The CDR3 DNA follows: TGTGCCAGCAACGGAGGACCATACGAGCAGTACTTC.

This clone was detected once. The V gene is TRBV30, the J gene TRBJ1-5; a possible D gene is TRBD1 (5 bases). Deletions cut 2 bases from V and 1 base from J, with 9 bases between. Germline V gives CDR1 GTSNPN, CDR2 SVGIG (reference sequence). This CDR3 region has 14 residues. CDR3 coding DNA: TGTGCCTGGAGTTTAGGACAAAGCAATCAGCCCCAGCATTTT. Its protein product is CAWSLGQSNQPQHF.

This chain uses TRBV18 with TRBJ1-1; D is ambiguous. The germline gives CDR1 KGHSH, CDR2 LQKENI. The ends were cut back, 3 bases at V and 1 base at J, with 12 bases in the middle. The CDR3 contains 15 residues. The CDR3 spells CASSPWAASNTEAFF. Written as DNA, the CDR3 is TGTGCCAGCTCACCGTGGGCAGCATCGAACACTGAAGCTTTCTTT.

This chain joins TRBV9 and TRBJ1-1; the D gene is possibly TRBD1 (6 bases). The V gene's germline CDR1 is SGDLS and CDR2 YYNGEE. The CDR3 sequence is 16 residues long. V lost 0 bases to trimming and J lost 2 bases, with 14 bases between them. The CDR3: CASSVGAGALNTEAFF. The CDR3 bases are TGTGCCAGCAGCGTAGGCGCAGGGGCACTTAACACTGAAGCTTTCTTT.

The gene calls are TRBV30 and TRBJ1-6; D may be TRBD1 (6 bases). V lost 5 bases and J lost 8, with 22 bases in between. The CDR3 extends over 16 amino acids. Germline CDR1 reads GTSNPN; CDR2 reads SVGIG (reference sequence). CDR3 loop: CAWGTRGSGRYSPLHF. CDR3 in DNA: TGTGCCTGGGGCACAAGGGGGAGTGGGCGGTATTCACCCCTCCACTTT.

In nucleotides, the CDR3 is TGTGCCAGCAGCTTATTCGTTGGCAGGGCGAATGAGCAGTTCTTC. It specifies CASSLFVGRANEQFF. V and J are TRBV7-2 and TRBJ2-1, with TRBD1 as a possible D gene (5 bases). The CDR3 consists of 15 residues. The germline gives CDR1 SGHTA, CDR2 FQGNSA. V lost 2 bases and J lost 7, with 15 bases in between.

The rearrangement joins TRBV5-1 to TRBJ1-2, with D unresolved. CDR1 is SGHRS and CDR2 is YFSETQ in the germline V gene. The ends were cut back, 0 bases at V and 0 bases at J, with 6 bases in the middle. The CDR3 contains 14 residues. CDR3 nucleotide sequence: TGCGCCAGCAGCTTGGACGGGACTAACTATGGCTACACCTTC. This gives the protein CASSLDGTNYGYTF.

The V and J genes are TRBV9 and TRBJ2-7; possible D gene TRBD2, 7 bases. Germline V gene sequence: CDR1 SGDLS, CDR2 YYNGEE. V was shortened by 0 bases and J by 7 bases, with 11 bases between the two germline ends. This CDR3 region has 13 residues. Here the CDR3 reads CASSVDAGAEQYF. DNA of the CDR3: TGTGCCAGCAGCGTAGACGCGGGGGCTGAGCAGTACTTC.

Worth noting for this clone: Other DNA sequences in the same sample also yield this CDR3. V and J are TRBV7-6 and TRBJ1-1; D not certain. The CDR3 is made up of 13 amino acids. The ends were cut back, 5 bases at V and 1 base at J, with 8 bases in the middle. Germline CDR1 reads SGHVS; CDR2 reads FNYEAQ. CDR3 in DNA: TGTGCCAGCAGCCCCGGTGGGAACACTGAAGCTTTCTTT. Translated: CASSPGGNTEAFF.

The rearrangement joins TRBV18 to TRBJ1-2; 7 positions agree with TRBD1. V lost 5 bases to trimming and J lost 2 bases; unmatched junction nucleotides: 5. The CDR3 consists of 14 residues. In germline, CDR1 is KGHSH, CDR2 LQKENI. The CDR3 DNA is TGTGCCAGCTCATCTCGGGACAGCAACTATGGCTACACCTTC. Its translation: CASSSRDSNYGYTF.

V gene TRBV2 combines with J gene TRBJ1-2; 8 bases map to TRBD1. The CDR3 consists of 14 residues. The junction had 8 bases not matched to a gene; V was cut back by 7 bases and J by 4 bases. Germline V lookup: CDR1 SNHLY, CDR2 FYNNEI. The CDR3 reads CASNSGTGAYGYTF. DNA for the CDR3: TGTGCCAGCAACTCCGGGACAGGAGCCTATGGCTACACCTTC.

Worth noting for this clone: The junction shows a germline mismatch at one end, possibly a read error. V usage is TRBV7-9 and J usage is TRBJ2-2; D gene ambiguous. CDR3 length: 12 residues. CDR1 and CDR2 (germline): SEHNR, FQNEAQ (reference sequence). The CDR3 loop reads CSSSSNTGELFF. The CDR3 DNA reads TGTTCCAGCAGCTCAAACACCGGGGAGCTGTTTTTT.

The V call is TRBV20-1, the J call TRBJ1-1; D remains ambiguous. In germline, CDR1 is DFQATT, CDR2 SNEGSKA (reference sequence). The CDR3 length is 11 residues. Between the trimmed V and J ends, which lost 4 bases and 5 bases, there was a span of 8 bases. Here the CDR3 reads CSANLITEAFF. The CDR3 region has the DNA TGCAGTGCTAATCTTATTACTGAAGCTTTCTTT.

As concerns this clone: Germline and junction disagree at one end, which may indicate a read error. J is TRBJ2-6 and V is TRBV10-3; a possible D gene is TRBD1 (5 bases). The CDR3 spans 15 residues. Germline V CDR1 and CDR2: ENHRY, SYGVKD. The CDR3: CAISDTEAGANGLTF. In DNA, the CDR3 is TGTGCCATCAGTGACACTGAAGCTGGGGCCAACGGCCTGACTTTC.

The chain is built from TRBV2 and TRBJ2-2; D is unresolved. Germline-derived CDR1 and CDR2 are SNHLY and FYNNEI. The CDR3 length is 11 residues. V was clipped by 8 bases and J by 7 bases, with 8 bases between them. The CDR3 DNA follows: TGTGCCAGCGGGCGTCTCGGGGAGCTGTTTTTT. Encoded protein: CASGRLGELFF.

V and J are TRBV15 and TRBJ1-4; the D is unclear. Germline CDR1 is LNHNV and CDR2 is YYDKDF (reference sequence). The CDR3 contains 14 residues. V lost 0 bases to trimming and J lost 7 bases, with 9 bases between them. CDR3 sequence reads: CATSRDAGGEKLFF. CDR3 DNA: TGTGCCACCAGCAGAGATGCGGGAGGTGAAAAACTGTTTTTT. Together with reference TRBV15 and TRBJ1-4, the CDR3 gives the full variable domain: DAMVIQNPRYQVTQFGKPVTLSCSQTLNHNVMYWYQQKSSQAPKLLFHYYDKDFNNEADTPDNFQSRRPNTSFCFLDIRSPGLGDTAMYLCATSRDAGGEKLFFGSGTQLSVL.

The genes are TRBV30 and TRBJ1-4; D is unclear. The ends were cut back, 5 bases at V and 0 bases at J, with 7 bases in the middle. Germline V gives CDR1 GTSNPN, CDR2 SVGIG (reference sequence). The CDR3 has 13 amino acids. The CDR3 DNA reads as TGTGCCTGGGGGCAGGCAACTAATGAAAAACTGTTTTTT. This gives the protein CAWGQATNEKLFF.

This rearrangement joins TRBV6-5 to TRBJ1-5; D gene unclear. The CDR3 is 14 residues long. Germline V gene lookup returns CDR1 MNHEY and CDR2 SVGAGI. Trimming left V 4 bases short and J 5 bases short, with 12 bases between. CDR3 bases: TGTGCCAGCAGTTCTAACCTGAGGGATCAGCCCCAGCATTTT. Protein product: CASSSNLRDQPQHF.

This clone has a handful of counts. The genes are TRBV5-6 and TRBJ1-2; D gene ambiguous. Trimming took 4 bases from V and 7 from J, leaving 11 bases between them. The germline V gene encodes CDR1 SGHDT and CDR2 YYEEEE. This CDR3 has 12 residues. CDR3 loop: CASSVDRGGYTF. DNA for the CDR3: TGTGCCAGCAGCGTCGACCGCGGTGGCTACACCTTC.

This rearrangement joins TRBV15 to TRBJ2-1, with D perhaps TRBD2 (5 bases). V lost 4 bases and J 0 bases, leaving 10 bases between the germline ends. Germline CDR1 LNHNV, CDR2 YYDKDF (reference sequence). This CDR3 spans 15 amino acids. DNA for the CDR3: TGTGCCACCAGCAAGGTGGGGAGCTCCTACAATGAGCAGTTCTTC. It translates to CATSKVGSSYNEQFF.

This clone showed up just a few times. J is TRBJ1-1 and V is TRBV4-2, with D perhaps TRBD1 (6 bases). The V gene's germline CDR1 is LGHNA and CDR2 YNFKEQ. V was cut by 0 bases and J by 3 bases, with 14 bases left in between. The CDR3 spans 16 residues. CDR3 nucleotide sequence: TGTGCCAGCAGCCAAGACGGGGGGGCGCGGTACACTGAAGCTTTCTTT. Translation: CASSQDGGARYTEAFF.

The chain joins TRBV9 to TRBJ2-5, with TRBD1 as a possible D gene (5 bases). CDR1 and CDR2 from the germline V gene are SGDLS and YYNGEE. The CDR3 sequence is 17 residues long. V was shortened by 0 bases and J by 2 bases, with 17 bases between the two germline ends. In nucleotides, the CDR3 is TGTGCCAGCAGCGTAGCGGGTGGTAGGCAGGGTCAAGAGACCCAGTACTTC. This codes for CASSVAGGRQGQETQYF.

J is TRBJ2-5 and V is TRBV28, with D perhaps TRBD2 (6 bases). Germline assignment: CDR1 MDHEN and CDR2 SYDVKM. The CDR3 contains 14 residues. The germline V and J ends were trimmed by 5 bases and 7 bases, with 17 bases remaining between them. In nucleotides, the CDR3 is TGTGCCAGCAGTGCAAGCGGGCTGGAAGGGACCCAGTACTTC. Translation: CASSASGLEGTQYF.

The V and J genes are TRBV5-1 and TRBJ1-2, with D perhaps TRBD1 (5 bases). CDR1 is SGHRS, CDR2 YFSETQ, per germline. The germline V and J ends were trimmed by 0 bases and 8 bases, with 11 bases remaining between them. CDR3 length equals 13 residues. The CDR3 DNA is TGCGCCAGCAGCTTGGCCGGACACACCGGCTACACCTTC. Its translation is CASSLAGHTGYTF. Supplemented by reference TRBV5-1 and TRBJ1-2, the full variable domain reads KAGVTQTPRYLIKTRGQQVTLSCSPISGHRSVSWYQQTPGQGLQFLFEYFSETQRNKGNFPGRFSGRQFSNSRSEMNVSTLELGDSALYLCASSLAGHTGYTFGSGTRLTVV.